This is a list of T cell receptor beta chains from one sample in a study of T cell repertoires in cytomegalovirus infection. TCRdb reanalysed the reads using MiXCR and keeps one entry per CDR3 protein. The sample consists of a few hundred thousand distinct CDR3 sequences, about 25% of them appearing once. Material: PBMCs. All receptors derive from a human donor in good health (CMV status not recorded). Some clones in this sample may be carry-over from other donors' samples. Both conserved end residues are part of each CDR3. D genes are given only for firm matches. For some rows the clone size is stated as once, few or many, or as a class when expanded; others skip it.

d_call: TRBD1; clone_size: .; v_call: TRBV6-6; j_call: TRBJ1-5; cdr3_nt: TGTGCCAACAAAACAGGGGGCAATCAGCCCCAGCATTTT; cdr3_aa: CANKTGGNQPQHF
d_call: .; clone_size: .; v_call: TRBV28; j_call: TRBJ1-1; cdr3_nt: TGTGCCAGCAGTACGACGGAAGGGATGGGTACTGAAGCTTTCTTT; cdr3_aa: CASSTTEGMGTEAFF
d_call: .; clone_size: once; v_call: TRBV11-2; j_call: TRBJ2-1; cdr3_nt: TGTGCCAGCAGCTTGAGGGGGTCTTTGAGCTCCTACAATGAGCAGTTCTTC; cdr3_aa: CASSLRGSLSSYNEQFF
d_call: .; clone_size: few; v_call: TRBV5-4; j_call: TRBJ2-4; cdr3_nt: TGTGCCAGCAGCCCGGGACTGGAAAACATTCAGTACTTC; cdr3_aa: CASSPGLENIQYF
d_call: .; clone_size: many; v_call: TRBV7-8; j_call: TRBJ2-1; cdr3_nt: TGTGCCAGCAGCTTGGGGTGGGGAGGACGGAACTACAATGAGCAGTTCTTC; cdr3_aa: CASSLGWGGRNYNEQFF
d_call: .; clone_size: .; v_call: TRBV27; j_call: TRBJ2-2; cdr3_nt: TGTGCCAGCAGTTTACCCCCTCGACAGGAAATCAACACCGGGGAGCTGTTTTTT; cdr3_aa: CASSLPPRQEINTGELFF
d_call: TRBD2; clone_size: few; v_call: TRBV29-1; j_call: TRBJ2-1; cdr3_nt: TGCAGCGTGAGGAACGACCCGACTAGCGGGAGCATCTCCTACAATGAGCAGTTCTTC; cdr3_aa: CSVRNDPTSGSISYNEQFF
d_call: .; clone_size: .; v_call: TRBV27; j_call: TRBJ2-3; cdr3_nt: TGTGCCAGCAGTTTGTCGGAGAACACAGATACGCAGTATTTT; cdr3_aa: CASSLSENTDTQYF
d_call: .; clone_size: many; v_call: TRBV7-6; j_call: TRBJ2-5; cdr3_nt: TGTGCCAGCAGCTTAGAGGGGTACAGCCAAGAGACCCAGTACTTC; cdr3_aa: CASSLEGYSQETQYF
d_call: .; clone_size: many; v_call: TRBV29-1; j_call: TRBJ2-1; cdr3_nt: TGCAGCGTGGAACAGGGAAATGAGCAGTTCTTC; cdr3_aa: CSVEQGNEQFF
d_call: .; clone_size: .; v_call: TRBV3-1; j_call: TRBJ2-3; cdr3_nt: TGTGCCAGCAGCCAACACAGCGGTACAGATACGCAGTATTTT; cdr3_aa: CASSQHSGTDTQYF
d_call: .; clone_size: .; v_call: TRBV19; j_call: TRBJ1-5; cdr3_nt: TGTGCCAGTAGTAACGACTATCAGCCCCAGCATTTT; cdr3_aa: CASSNDYQPQHF
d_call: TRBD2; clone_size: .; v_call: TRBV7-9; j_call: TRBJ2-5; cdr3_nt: TGTGCCAGCAGCTTAGCGGGGACTAGCGGGCCGACCCAAGAGCCCCAGTACTTC; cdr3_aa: CASSLAGTSGPTQEPQYF
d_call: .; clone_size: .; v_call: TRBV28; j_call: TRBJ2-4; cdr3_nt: TGTGCCAGCAGTATGACAGGGAGGTTAGCCAAAAACATTCAGTACTTC; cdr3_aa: CASSMTGRLAKNIQYF
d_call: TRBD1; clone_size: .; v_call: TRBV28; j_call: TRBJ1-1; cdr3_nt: TGTGCCAGCAGTTTACCCTTGACAGGGCAGGCTTTCTTT; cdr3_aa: CASSLPLTGQAFF
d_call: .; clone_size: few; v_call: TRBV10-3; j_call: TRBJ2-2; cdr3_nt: TGTGCCATCAGTTTTGCCGATAAAGAAACAACCGGGGAGCTGTTTTTT; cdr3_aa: CAISFADKETTGELFF
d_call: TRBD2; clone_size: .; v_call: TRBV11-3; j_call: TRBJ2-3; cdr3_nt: TGTGCCAGCAGCTACCGACTAGCGACGCAGTATTTT; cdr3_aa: CASSYRLATQYF
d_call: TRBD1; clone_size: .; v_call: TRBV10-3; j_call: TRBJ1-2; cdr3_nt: TGTGCCATCAGTGAGCTAGGGACAGCCTATGGCTACACCTTC; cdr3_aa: CAISELGTAYGYTF
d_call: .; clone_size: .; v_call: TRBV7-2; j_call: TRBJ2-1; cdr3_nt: TGTGCCATAAATAGCCGCTCCTACAATGAGCAGTTCTTC; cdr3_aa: CAINSRSYNEQFF
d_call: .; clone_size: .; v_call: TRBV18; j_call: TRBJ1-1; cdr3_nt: TGTGCCAGCTCACCGACCATGGGGGCTACGGTAGAAGCTTTCTTT; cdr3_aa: CASSPTMGATVEAFF